This T cell receptor (beta chain) was found in a study of vaccination and CD4 T cells after COVID-19. About the study: The convalescents, six males and four females, included two who were Hispanic. Post-diagnosis, post-COVID samples were collected after a median 101 days, ranging 35 to 161.

TCRdb analysed the PCR reads with MiXCR anew, one entry per CDR3 protein. The sample consists of more than 12,000 distinct CDR3 sequences, 69% of them appearing once. This clonotype appeared a single time. Its antigen remains unknown. Overall study results and limits: A nonsignificant median increase from roughly 21 to 40 SARS-CoV-2-reactive clonotypes was observed.

Before Alpha, Beta and Delta appeared in the US, convalescents tested positive (March–late 2020). The sample consisted of CD4+ T cells from blood, taken after SARS-CoV-2 vaccination. The receptor comes from a human donor who had recovered from COVID-19.

CDR3 sequence reads: CASSLVMGRTKETQYF. CDR3 DNA: TGTGCCAGCAGCTTAGTAATGGGCAGAACGAAAGAGACCCAGTACTTC. The chain employs TRBV11-2 and TRBJ2-5; D unresolved. CDR1 and CDR2 from the germline V gene are SGHAT and FQNNGV. V lost 1 base and J 3 bases, leaving 15 bases between the germline ends. This CDR3 comprises 16 residues.